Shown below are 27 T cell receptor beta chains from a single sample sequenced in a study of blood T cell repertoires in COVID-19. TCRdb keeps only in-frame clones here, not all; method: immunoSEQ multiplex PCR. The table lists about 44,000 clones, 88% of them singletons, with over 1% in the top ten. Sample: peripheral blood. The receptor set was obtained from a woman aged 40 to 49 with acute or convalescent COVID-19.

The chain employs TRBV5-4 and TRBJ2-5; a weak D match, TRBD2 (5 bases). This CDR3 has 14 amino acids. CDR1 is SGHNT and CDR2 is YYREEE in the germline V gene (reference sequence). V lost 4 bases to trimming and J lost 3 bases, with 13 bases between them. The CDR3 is CASSRPREEETQYF. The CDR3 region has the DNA TGTGCCAGCAGCCGACCCCGGGAAGAAGAGACCCAGTACTTC.

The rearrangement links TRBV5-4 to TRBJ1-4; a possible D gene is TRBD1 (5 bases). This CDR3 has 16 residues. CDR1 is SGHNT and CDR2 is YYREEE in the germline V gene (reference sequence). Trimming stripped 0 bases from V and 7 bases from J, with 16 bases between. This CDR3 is CASSLAGPGKSEKLFF. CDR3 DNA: TGTGCCAGCAGCTTGGCCGGTCCAGGGAAGAGTGAAAAACTGTTTTTT.

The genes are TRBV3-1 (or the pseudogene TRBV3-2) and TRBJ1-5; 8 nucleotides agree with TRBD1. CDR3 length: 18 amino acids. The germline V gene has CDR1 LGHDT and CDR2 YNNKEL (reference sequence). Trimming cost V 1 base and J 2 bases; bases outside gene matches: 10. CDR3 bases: TGTGCCAGCAGCCAAGTGGGGCAGGGGGCGCGAGGCAATCAGCCCCAGCATTTT. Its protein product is CASSQVGQGARGNQPQHF.

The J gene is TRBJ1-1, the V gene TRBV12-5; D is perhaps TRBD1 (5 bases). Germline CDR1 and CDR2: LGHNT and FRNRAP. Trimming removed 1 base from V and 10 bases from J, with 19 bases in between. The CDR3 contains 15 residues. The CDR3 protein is CASGLAQGPPGGAFF. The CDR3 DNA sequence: TGTGCTAGTGGTTTGGCCCAGGGCCCACCTGGCGGAGCTTTCTTT.

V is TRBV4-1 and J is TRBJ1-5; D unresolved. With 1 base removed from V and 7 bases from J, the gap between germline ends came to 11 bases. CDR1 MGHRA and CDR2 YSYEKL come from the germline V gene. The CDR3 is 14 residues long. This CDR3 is CASSQVYRVQPQHF. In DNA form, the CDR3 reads TGCGCCAGCAGCCAAGTCTATCGGGTACAGCCCCAGCATTTT.

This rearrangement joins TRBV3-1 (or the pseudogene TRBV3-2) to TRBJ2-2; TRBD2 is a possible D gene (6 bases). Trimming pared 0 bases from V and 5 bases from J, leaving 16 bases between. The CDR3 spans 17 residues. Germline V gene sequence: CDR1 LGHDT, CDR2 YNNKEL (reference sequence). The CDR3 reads CASSQDLGGVRTGELFF. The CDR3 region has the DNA TGTGCCAGCAGCCAAGATCTCGGCGGGGTCAGGACCGGGGAGCTGTTTTTT.

The CDR3 is CASSLYASGGGYTDTQYF. The DNA for the CDR3 is TGTGCCAGCAGCTTATATGCTAGCGGGGGGGGCTACACAGATACGCAGTATTTT. This chain uses TRBV11-2 with TRBJ2-3, with 12 bases aligning to TRBD2. Germline V CDR1 and CDR2: SGHAT, FQNNGV. J lost 2 bases, V lost 2 bases, and 8 bases had no gene match. The CDR3 totals 18 residues.

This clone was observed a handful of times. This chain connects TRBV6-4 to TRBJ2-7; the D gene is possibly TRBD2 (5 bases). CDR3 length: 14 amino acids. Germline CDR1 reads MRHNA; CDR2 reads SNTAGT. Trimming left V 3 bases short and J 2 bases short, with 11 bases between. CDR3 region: CASSERAGPYEQYF. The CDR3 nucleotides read TGTGCCAGCAGTGAGAGGGCAGGCCCCTACGAGCAGTACTTC.

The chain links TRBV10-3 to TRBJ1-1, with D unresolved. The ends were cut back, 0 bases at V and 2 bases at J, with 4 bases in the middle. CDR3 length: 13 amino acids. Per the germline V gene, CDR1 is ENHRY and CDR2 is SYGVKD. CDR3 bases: TGTGCCATCAGTGAGTCGAGTAACACTGAAGCTTTCTTT. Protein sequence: CAISESSNTEAFF.

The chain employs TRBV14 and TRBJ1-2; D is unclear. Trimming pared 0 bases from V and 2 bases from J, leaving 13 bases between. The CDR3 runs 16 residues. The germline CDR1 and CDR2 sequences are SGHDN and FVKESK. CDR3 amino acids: CASSQDPVRRNYGYTF. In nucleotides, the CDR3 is TGTGCCAGCAGCCAAGATCCTGTAAGGAGAAACTATGGCTACACCTTC.

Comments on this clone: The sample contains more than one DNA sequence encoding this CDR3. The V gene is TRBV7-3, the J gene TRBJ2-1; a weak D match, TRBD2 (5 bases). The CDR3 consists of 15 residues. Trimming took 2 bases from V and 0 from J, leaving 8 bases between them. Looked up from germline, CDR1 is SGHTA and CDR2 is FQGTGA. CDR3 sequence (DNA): TGTGCCAGCAGCTTAGAGCGGAGCTCCTACAATGAGCAGTTCTTC. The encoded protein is CASSLERSSYNEQFF.

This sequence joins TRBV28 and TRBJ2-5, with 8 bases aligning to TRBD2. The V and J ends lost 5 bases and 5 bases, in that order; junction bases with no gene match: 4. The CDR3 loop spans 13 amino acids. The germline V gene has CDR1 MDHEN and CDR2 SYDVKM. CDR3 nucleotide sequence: TGTGCCAGCAGTAGCGGGAGCCGGGAGACCCAGTACTTC. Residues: CASSSGSRETQYF.

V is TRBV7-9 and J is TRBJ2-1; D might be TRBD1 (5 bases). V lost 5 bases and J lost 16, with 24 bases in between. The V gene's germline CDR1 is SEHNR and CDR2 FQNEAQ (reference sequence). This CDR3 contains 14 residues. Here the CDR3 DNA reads TGTGCCAGCAGCCTTGCGATGGACACCCCTCAGGGCTTCTTC. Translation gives CASSLAMDTPQGFF.

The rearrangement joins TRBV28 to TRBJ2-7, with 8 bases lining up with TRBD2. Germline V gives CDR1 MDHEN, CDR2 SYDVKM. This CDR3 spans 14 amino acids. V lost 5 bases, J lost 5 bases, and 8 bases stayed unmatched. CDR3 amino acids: CASSPSGGQHEQYF. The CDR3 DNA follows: TGTGCCAGCAGTCCATCGGGGGGGCAACACGAGCAGTACTTC. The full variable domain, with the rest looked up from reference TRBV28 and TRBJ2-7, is DVKVTQSSRYLVKRTGEKVFLECVQDMDHENMFWYRQDPGLGLRLIYFSYDVKMKEKGDIPEGYSVSREKKERFSLILESASTNQTSMYLCASSPSGGQHEQYFGPGTRLTVT.

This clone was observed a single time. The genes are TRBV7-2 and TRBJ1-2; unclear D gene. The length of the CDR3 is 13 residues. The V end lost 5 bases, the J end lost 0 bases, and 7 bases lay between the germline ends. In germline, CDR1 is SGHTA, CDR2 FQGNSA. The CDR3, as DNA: TGTGCCAGCAGCATTCGAGCTAACTATGGCTACACCTTC. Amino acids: CASSIRANYGYTF.

The CDR3 DNA is TGTGCCAGTGTAGCAAATAATTCACCCCTCCACTTT. Translated: CASVANNSPLHF. This sequence joins TRBV28 and TRBJ1-6; no firm D call. Germline lookup yields CDR1 MDHEN and CDR2 SYDVKM. Deletions cut 9 bases from V and 5 bases from J, with 8 bases between. The CDR3 spans 12 residues.

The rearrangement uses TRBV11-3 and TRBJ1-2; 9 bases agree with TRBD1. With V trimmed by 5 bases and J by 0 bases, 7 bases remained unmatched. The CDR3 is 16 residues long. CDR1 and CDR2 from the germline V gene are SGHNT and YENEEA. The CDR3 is CASSPDRDRANYGYTF. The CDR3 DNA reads TGTGCCAGCAGCCCAGACCGGGACAGGGCTAACTATGGCTACACCTTC.

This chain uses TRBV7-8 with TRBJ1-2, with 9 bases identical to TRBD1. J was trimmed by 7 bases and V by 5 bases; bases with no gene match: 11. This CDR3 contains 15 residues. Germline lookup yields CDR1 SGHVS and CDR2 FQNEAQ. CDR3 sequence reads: CASSPWRDRVSGYTF. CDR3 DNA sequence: TGTGCCAGCAGCCCATGGAGGGACAGGGTATCTGGCTACACCTTC.

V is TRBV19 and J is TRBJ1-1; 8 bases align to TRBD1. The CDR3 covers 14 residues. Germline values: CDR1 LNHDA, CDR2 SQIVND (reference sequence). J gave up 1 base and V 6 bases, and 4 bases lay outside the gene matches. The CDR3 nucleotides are TGTGCCAGTAGCAATGGACAGGGGAACACTGAAGCTTTCTTT. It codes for CASSNGQGNTEAFF.

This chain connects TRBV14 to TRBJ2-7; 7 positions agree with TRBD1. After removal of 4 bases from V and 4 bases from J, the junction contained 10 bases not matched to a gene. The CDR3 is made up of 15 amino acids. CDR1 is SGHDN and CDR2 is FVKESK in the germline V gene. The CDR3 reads CASSPIASGGYEQYF. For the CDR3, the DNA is TGTGCCAGCAGCCCGATAGCGTCAGGGGGATACGAGCAGTACTTC.

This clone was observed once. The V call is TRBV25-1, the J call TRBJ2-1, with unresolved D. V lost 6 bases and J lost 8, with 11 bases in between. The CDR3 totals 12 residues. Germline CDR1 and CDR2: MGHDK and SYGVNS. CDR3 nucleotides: TGTGCCAGCAGCCAAGACTTGGATGAGCAGTTCTTC. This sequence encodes CASSQDLDEQFF.

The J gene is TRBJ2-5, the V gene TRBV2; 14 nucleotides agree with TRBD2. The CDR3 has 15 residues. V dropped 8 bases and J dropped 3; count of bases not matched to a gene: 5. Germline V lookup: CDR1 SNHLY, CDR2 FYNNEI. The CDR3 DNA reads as TGTGCCAGCGGGACTAGCGGGAGTATAAAAGAGACCCAGTACTTC. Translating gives CASGTSGSIKETQYF.

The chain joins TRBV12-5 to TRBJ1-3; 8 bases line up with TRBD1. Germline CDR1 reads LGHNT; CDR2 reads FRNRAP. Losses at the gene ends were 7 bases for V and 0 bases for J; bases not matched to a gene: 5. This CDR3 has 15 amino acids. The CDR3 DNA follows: TGTGCTAGTGCCCCGGACAGGGTCTCTGGAAACACCATATATTTT. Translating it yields CASAPDRVSGNTIYF.

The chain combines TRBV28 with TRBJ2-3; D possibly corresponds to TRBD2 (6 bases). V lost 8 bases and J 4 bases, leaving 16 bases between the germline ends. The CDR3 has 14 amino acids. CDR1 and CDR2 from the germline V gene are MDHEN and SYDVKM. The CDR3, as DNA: TGTGCCAGCGGCCGGGACTCCGGGGCAGATACGCAGTATTTT. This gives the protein CASGRDSGADTQYF.

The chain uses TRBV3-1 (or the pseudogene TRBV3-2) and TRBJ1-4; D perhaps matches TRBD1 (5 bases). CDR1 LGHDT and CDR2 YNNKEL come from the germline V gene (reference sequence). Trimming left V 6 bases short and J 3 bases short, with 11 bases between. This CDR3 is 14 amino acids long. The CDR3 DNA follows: TGTGCCAGCAGTGTGGGGGGAGCTAATGAAAAACTGTTTTTT. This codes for CASSVGGANEKLFF.

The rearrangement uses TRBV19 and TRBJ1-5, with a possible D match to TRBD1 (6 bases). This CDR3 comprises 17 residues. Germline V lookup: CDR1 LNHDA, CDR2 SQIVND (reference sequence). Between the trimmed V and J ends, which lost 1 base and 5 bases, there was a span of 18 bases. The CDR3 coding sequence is TGTGCCAGTAGTATAGTACCAAACAGGGTTCGGGATCAGCCCCAGCATTTT. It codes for CASSIVPNRVRDQPQHF.

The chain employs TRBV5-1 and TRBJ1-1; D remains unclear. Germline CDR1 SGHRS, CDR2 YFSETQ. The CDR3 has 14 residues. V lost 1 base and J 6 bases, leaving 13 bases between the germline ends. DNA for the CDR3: TGCGCCAGCAGCTTGAGAACCGGGGAGGCTGAAGCTTTCTTT. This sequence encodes CASSLRTGEAEAFF.